This is a list of T cell receptor beta chains from one sample in a study of cytomegalovirus exposure and HLA in healthy donors. The assay was immunoSEQ multiplex PCR, and TCRdb's table has in-frame clones only and misses some. The sample includes approximately 150,000 clones, more than 60% seen only once; the top ten take approximately 6.5%. The sequencing sample was made of PBMCs. Every receptor here comes from an older woman in good health and CMV-seronegative. CDR3s include the opening cysteine and the closing phenylalanine or tryptophan. Each record gives: D gene, V gene, clone size, J gene, CDR3 DNA, CDR3 protein. The D gene is left open where the match is weak. Clone size is not always given. Where it is, it says once, few, many or a class for expanded clones.

TRBD1	TRBV19	NA	TRBJ1-5	TGTGCCAGTAGTCCGGGGGACAGGGATAATCAGCCCCAGCATTTT	CASSPGDRDNQPQHF
TRBD1	TRBV6-5	few	TRBJ1-5	TGTGCCAGCAGTTACTCCGGACAGGGCAATCAGCCCCAGCATTTT	CASSYSGQGNQPQHF
NA	TRBV6-5	NA	TRBJ1-2	TGTGCCAGTACGGACACCAGCTATGGCTACACCTTC	CASTDTSYGYTF
NA	TRBV18	NA	TRBJ1-1	TGTGCCAGCTCACCACCGTCACTGCAGAACACTGAAGCTTTCTTT	CASSPPSLQNTEAFF
TRBD1	TRBV23-1	NA	TRBJ1-5	TGCGCCAGCAGTCACGACAGGGGAGAGAGCAATCAGCCCCAGCATTTT	CASSHDRGESNQPQHF
NA	TRBV19	NA	TRBJ2-5	TGTGCCAGTAGTACCAGGGGGGCGGAAGAAGAGACCCAGTACTTC	CASSTRGAEEETQYF
TRBD2	TRBV5-4	NA	TRBJ2-3	TGTGCCAGCAGCGGAAGCGGGGGCAGAGATACGCAGTATTTT	CASSGSGGRDTQYF
TRBD1	TRBV19	NA	TRBJ2-3	TGTGCCAGTAGTATAGCGGGGCAGGGGGCCACAGATACGCAGTATTTT	CASSIAGQGATDTQYF
TRBD1	TRBV7-2	NA	TRBJ1-1	TGTGCCAGCAGCCAAGACAGGGACACTGAAGCTTTCTTT	CASSQDRDTEAFF
TRBD1	TRBV7-6	NA	TRBJ2-2	TGTGCCAGCAGCTTACCGGGACAGGGGATGGTGGAGCTGTTTTTT	CASSLPGQGMVELFF
TRBD1	TRBV2	NA	TRBJ1-2	TGTGCCAGCAGGGAGACAGGGACAAACTATGGCTACACCTTC	CASRETGTNYGYTF
TRBD2	TRBV5-1	few	TRBJ2-7	TGCGCCAGCAGCTCCTCGGGTGTTAGCGGGACCTACGAGCAGTACTTC	CASSSSGVSGTYEQYF
NA	TRBV6-5	NA	TRBJ1-4	TGTGCCAGCAGTAGGGGAAGCGAAAAACTGTTTTTT	CASSRGSEKLFF
NA	TRBV5-5	NA	TRBJ1-2	TGTGCCAGCAGCCCCGCGGGCATGACGTTCTATGGCTACACCTTC	CASSPAGMTFYGYTF
NA	TRBV27	NA	TRBJ2-5	TGTGCCAGCAGTTTATTTGCGGGACAAGAGACCCAGTACTTC	CASSLFAGQETQYF
TRBD2	TRBV5-1	few	TRBJ2-7	TGCGCCAGCAGCCCCCCCGTCGGGGGGGAGCAGTACTTC	CASSPPVGGEQYF
NA	TRBV7-3	NA	TRBJ2-6	TGTGCCAGCAGCTTAGGGCTTCCCTCTGGGGCCAACGTCCTGACTTTC	CASSLGLPSGANVLTF
NA	TRBV2	NA	TRBJ1-4	TGTGCCAGCAGTGGGGCAAATGAAAAACTGTTTTTT	CASSGANEKLFF
NA	TRBV12-5	NA	TRBJ2-1	TGTGCTAGTGGTTTGGGTAGCGGAAGCGATGAGCAGTTCTTC	CASGLGSGSDEQFF
NA	TRBV2	NA	TRBJ1-5	TGTGCCAGCAGGGAGCGAACTCAGCCCCAGCATTTT	CASRERTQPQHF
NA	TRBV14	NA	TRBJ2-5	TGTGCCAGCAGCCAATACGGGGTCGTAGAGACCCAGTACTTC	CASSQYGVVETQYF
NA	TRBV29-1	NA	TRBJ2-1	TGCAGCGTTCGGGGGAGACTAGTTAATGAGCAGTTCTTC	CSVRGRLVNEQFF
TRBD2	TRBV5-4	few	TRBJ2-5	TGTGCCAGCAGCCCCGGGGGGGAGACCCAGTACTTC	CASSPGGETQYF
TRBD1	TRBV15	NA	TRBJ1-5	TGTGCCACCAGCCACAGGGGAGGCAATCAGCCCCAGCATTTT	CATSHRGGNQPQHF
TRBD1	TRBV19	NA	TRBJ2-3	TGTGCCAGTAGTCCGCGACGACAGGGAAGGGCTGATACGCAGTATTTT	CASSPRRQGRADTQYF
TRBD1	TRBV5-1	few	TRBJ1-1	TGCGCCAGCAGCCCCTCGGGACAGCTGAACACTGAAGCTTTCTTT	CASSPSGQLNTEAFF
NA	TRBV5-5	few	TRBJ2-7	TGTGCCAGCAGCGCGACAGGACTCTCCTACGAGCAGTACTTC	CASSATGLSYEQYF
NA	TRBV2	NA	TRBJ2-2	TGTGCCAGCAGTGACTTGGGGGCGGACACCGGGGAGCTGTTTTTT	CASSDLGADTGELFF
NA	TRBV19	NA	TRBJ2-1	TGTGCCAGTAGTATAGGAGGGGGGCAGTTCTTC	CASSIGGGQFF
TRBD1	TRBV9	few	TRBJ1-1	TGTGCCAGCAGCCCCCGACAGGGAATGAACACTGAAGCTTTCTTT	CASSPRQGMNTEAFF
NA	TRBV6-5	once	TRBJ2-7	TGTGCCAGCAACTCCCTCGGGGGCTACGAGCAGTACTTC	CASNSLGGYEQYF
TRBD1	TRBV2	NA	TRBJ1-3	TGTGCCAGCAGTGAAGCGGACAGGGCTGGAAACACCATATATTTT	CASSEADRAGNTIYF
NA	TRBV29-1	few	TRBJ2-7	TGCAGCGTTGATAGGGGCCAGGGAACCAACGAGCAGTACTTC	CSVDRGQGTNEQYF
TRBD1	TRBV5-1	NA	TRBJ1-5	TGCGCCAGCAGCTTGGGGGACAGGGGGGATAGCAATCAGCCCCAGCATTTT	CASSLGDRGDSNQPQHF
NA	TRBV7-7	NA	TRBJ2-2	TGTGCCAGCAGCTTAGCCATTGGCGGGACTGGGGAGCTGTTTTTT	CASSLAIGGTGELFF
TRBD1	TRBV2	NA	TRBJ1-6	TGTGCCAGCAGTGAATGGGCAGGGACAGGATCACCCCTCCACTTT	CASSEWAGTGSPLHF
TRBD1	TRBV2	NA	TRBJ1-1	TGTGCCAGCAGTCCCAGACAGGGGGGGACTGAAGCTTTCTTT	CASSPRQGGTEAFF
NA	TRBV18	NA	TRBJ1-5	TGTGCCAGCTCACCGTCTTTAGGAGGGGTGGGTCAGCCCCAGCATTTT	CASSPSLGGVGQPQHF
TRBD2	TRBV15	NA	TRBJ2-1	TGTGCCACCAGCAGAGATCAATTAGCGGGAAGCTCCTACAATGAGCAGTTCTTC	CATSRDQLAGSSYNEQFF
NA	TRBV5-6	NA	TRBJ1-2	TGTGCCAGCAGCTTGATAAACTATGGCTACACCTTC	CASSLINYGYTF
TRBD2	TRBV7-2	few	TRBJ2-7	TGTGCCAGCAGCTTAGATGCCGGGACTAGCGCCCTCTACGAGCAGTACTTC	CASSLDAGTSALYEQYF
TRBD1	TRBV19	NA	TRBJ1-2	TGTGCCAGTAGTATCGGACAGGGCTATGGCTACACCTTC	CASSIGQGYGYTF
NA	TRBV12-5	NA	TRBJ2-7	TGTGCTAGTGGTATACGGGACACCTCCTACGAGCAGTACTTC	CASGIRDTSYEQYF
NA	TRBV4-3	few	TRBJ1-2	TGCGCCAGCAGCCAAGGAGCACAGGGTAACTATGGCTACACCTTC	CASSQGAQGNYGYTF
NA	TRBV9	once	TRBJ2-3	TGTGCCAGCAGCCTCGGGGGGCAGGGTAGCACAGATACGCAGTATTTT	CASSLGGQGSTDTQYF
TRBD1	TRBV10-3	few	TRBJ1-4	TGTGCCATCAGTGGAGGGACAGGGAGTAATGAAAAACTGTTTTTT	CAISGGTGSNEKLFF
TRBD1	TRBV11-1	NA	TRBJ2-5	TGTGCCAGCAGCTGGACAGGGGGAGAGACCCAGTACTTC	CASSWTGGETQYF
TRBD1	TRBV7-3	NA	TRBJ2-3	TGTGCCAGCAGCTTAGTAGGGGGCCGGGATACGCAGTATTTT	CASSLVGGRDTQYF
NA	TRBV19	NA	TRBJ2-2	TGTGCCAGTACCGGACAGGGAGGGAGTTTCACCGGGGAGCTGTTTTTT	CASTGQGGSFTGELFF
NA	TRBV9	once	TRBJ2-3	TGTGCCAGCAGCTCCCCTAGCGCCTCTAGCACAGATACGCAGTATTTT	CASSSPSASSTDTQYF
NA	TRBV28	NA	TRBJ2-5	TGTGCCAGCGGCGGGGTTCAAGAGACCCAGTACTTC	CASGGVQETQYF
NA	TRBV4-2	NA	TRBJ1-1	TGTGCCAGCAGCCAAGATCTCACAGTGAACACTGAAGCTTTCTTT	CASSQDLTVNTEAFF
NA	TRBV18	NA	TRBJ2-6	TGTGCCAGCTCACCAGGACCCCCAGGGATCAGCTCTGGGGCCAACGTCCTGACTTTC	CASSPGPPGISSGANVLTF
TRBD2	TRBV5-4	NA	TRBJ2-3	TGTGCCAGCAGCTCGAGGACTAGCGGGAGAGATACGCAGTATTTT	CASSSRTSGRDTQYF
TRBD2	TRBV4-3	few	TRBJ2-7	TGCGCCAGCAGCAAAGTGCCGGGGGGGACCTACGAGCAGTACTTC	CASSKVPGGTYEQYF
NA	TRBV19	once	TRBJ2-3	TGTGCCAGTAGTATAGTCGCGACAGGGAGGGATACGCAGTATTTT	CASSIVATGRDTQYF
NA	TRBV5-1	NA	TRBJ2-5	TGCGCCAGCAGCTTGGCCCGCGCCGGAGGGGAGCAGTACTTC	CASSLARAGGEQYF
NA	TRBV19	NA	TRBJ1-2	TGTGCCAGTAGTATTGGTCAGTTCCAGGCTAACTATGGCTACACCTTC	CASSIGQFQANYGYTF
NA	TRBV28	NA	TRBJ1-2	TGTGCCAGCAGTTTTTCCACAGGGACGGAGGGCTACACCTTC	CASSFSTGTEGYTF